Listed below are T cell receptor beta chains from one sample, sequenced in a study of blood T cells in healthy people across ages. TCRdb redid the calling of the 5' RACE reads with MiXCR, one entry per CDR3 protein. This repertoire shows roughly 1.5 million distinct CDR3 sequences, roughly 43% found once; its top ten account for approximately 4%. The specimen sequenced was blood. Receptors were obtained from a woman aged 18-29 years in good health. The CDR3 runs from the conserved cysteine through the conserved F or W.

>TRBV12-3/TRBV12-4|13|TRBJ1-2
CASSPRGYYGYTF
>TRBV9|15|TRBJ2-5
CASSATGTGQETQYF
>TRBV10-3|16|TRBJ2-7
CAISDLAGPSYNEQYF
>TRBV3-1|13|TRBJ1-5
CASSRSGNQPQHF
>TRBV7-2|16|TRBJ2-1
CASSPANWYSYNEQFF
>TRBV28|13|TRBJ1-1
CASVGRENTEAFF
>TRBV27|16|TRBJ1-2
CASSLFGQGMGYGYTF
>TRBV9|14|TRBJ1-2
CASSISGGLYGYTF
>TRBV28|17|TRBJ1-6
CASSPAGRSSYNSPLHF
>TRBV2|12|TRBJ1-2
CASRAAGWGYTF
>TRBV20-1|16|TRBJ1-5
CSASSQGVLSNQPQHF
>TRBV3-1|15|TRBJ1-1
CASSQLTGLDTEAFF
>TRBV6-5|13|TRBJ2-3
CASSRDPGDTQYF
>TRBV19|16|TRBJ1-1
CASSIGQEGLGTEAFF
>TRBV20-1|13|TRBJ2-3
CSASLVSTDTQYF
>TRBV6-5|15|TRBJ2-3
CASRGTGGPTDTQYF
>TRBV6-2/TRBV6-3|12|TRBJ2-3
CASSDGGYTQYF
>TRBV5-1|13|TRBJ1-2
CASSDGLRGGYTF
>TRBV12-3/TRBV12-4|13|TRBJ2-7
CASRTGSTYEQYF
>TRBV7-8|15|TRBJ1-1
CASSFRVAGGTEAFF
>TRBV28|15|TRBJ1-1
CASSPGQGRNPEAFF
>TRBV5-1|16|TRBJ2-3
CASSSGTSGSTDTQYF
>TRBV24-1|15|TRBJ2-1
CATSDFGAGTDEQFF
>TRBV6-2/TRBV6-3|14|TRBJ2-5
CASSYGQDQETQYF
>TRBV11-2|13|TRBJ2-1
CASSLERTSEQFF
>TRBV6-1|12|TRBJ1-2
CASSEQGGGYTF
>TRBV7-2|15|TRBJ1-6
CASSLFRQDNSPLHF
>TRBV9|14|TRBJ1-1
CASSGLFDSSEAFF
>TRBV29-1|13|TRBJ2-7
CSVARAVSYEQYF
>TRBV14|13|TRBJ2-1
CASSLPSAQLQFF
>TRBV5-6|15|TRBJ2-3
CASSARAGDTDTQYF